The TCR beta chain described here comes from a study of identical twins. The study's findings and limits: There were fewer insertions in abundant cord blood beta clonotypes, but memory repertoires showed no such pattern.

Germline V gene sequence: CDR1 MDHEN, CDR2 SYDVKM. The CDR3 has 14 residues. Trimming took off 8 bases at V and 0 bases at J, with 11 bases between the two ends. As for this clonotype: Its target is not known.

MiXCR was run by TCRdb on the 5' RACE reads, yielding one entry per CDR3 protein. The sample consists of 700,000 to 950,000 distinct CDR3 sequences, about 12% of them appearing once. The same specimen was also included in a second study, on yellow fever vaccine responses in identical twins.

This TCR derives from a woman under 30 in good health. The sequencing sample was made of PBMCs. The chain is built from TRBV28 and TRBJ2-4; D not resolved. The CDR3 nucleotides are TGTGCCAGCTCCACGAGGCTAGCCAAAAACATTCAGTACTTC. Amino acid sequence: CASSTRLAKNIQYF.